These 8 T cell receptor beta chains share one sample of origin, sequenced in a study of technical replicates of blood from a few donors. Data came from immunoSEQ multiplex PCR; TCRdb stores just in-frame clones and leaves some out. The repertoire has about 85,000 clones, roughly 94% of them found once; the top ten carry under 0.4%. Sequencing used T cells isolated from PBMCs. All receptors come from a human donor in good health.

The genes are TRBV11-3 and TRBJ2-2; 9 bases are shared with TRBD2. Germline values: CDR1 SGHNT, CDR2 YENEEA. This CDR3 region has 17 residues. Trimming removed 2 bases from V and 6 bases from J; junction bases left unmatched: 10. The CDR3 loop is CASSLRFLAGGPGELFF. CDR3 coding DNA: TGTGCCAGCAGCTTACGCTTTCTGGCGGGAGGGCCCGGGGAGCTGTTTTTT.

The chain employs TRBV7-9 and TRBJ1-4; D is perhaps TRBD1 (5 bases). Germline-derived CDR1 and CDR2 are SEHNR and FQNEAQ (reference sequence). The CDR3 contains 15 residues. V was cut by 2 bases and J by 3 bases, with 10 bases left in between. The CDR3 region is CASSLTGGANEKLFF. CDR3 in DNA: TGTGCCAGCAGCTTAACGGGGGGAGCTAATGAAAAACTGTTTTTT. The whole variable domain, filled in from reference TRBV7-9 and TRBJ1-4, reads DTGVSQNPRHKITKRGQNVTFRCDPISEHNRLYWYRQTLGQGPEFLTYFQNEAQLEKSRLLSDRFSAERPKGSFSTLEIQRTEQGDSAMYLCASSLTGGANEKLFFGSGTQLSVL.

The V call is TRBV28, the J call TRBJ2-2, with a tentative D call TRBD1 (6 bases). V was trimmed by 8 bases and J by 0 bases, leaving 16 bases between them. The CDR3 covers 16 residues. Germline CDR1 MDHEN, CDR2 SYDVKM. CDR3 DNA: TGTGCCAGCCGCGACTCCGGGACAACGAACACCGGGGAGCTGTTTTTT. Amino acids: CASRDSGTTNTGELFF.

The CDR3 sequence is CASSFTGVGGYGYTF. CDR3 bases: TGTGCCAGCAGTTTCACAGGGGTCGGAGGCTATGGCTACACCTTC. The rearrangement joins TRBV6-5 to TRBJ1-2; 7 nucleotides line up with TRBD1. Trimming cost V 4 bases and J 4 bases; bases outside gene matches: 9. CDR1 MNHEY and CDR2 SVGAGI come from the germline V gene. This CDR3 spans 15 amino acids.

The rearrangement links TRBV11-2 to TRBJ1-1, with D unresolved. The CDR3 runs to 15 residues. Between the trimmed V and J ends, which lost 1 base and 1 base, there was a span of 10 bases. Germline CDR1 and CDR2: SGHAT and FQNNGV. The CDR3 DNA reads TGTGCCAGCAGCTTAGTTTTAGTAAAGAACACTGAAGCTTTCTTT. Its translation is CASSLVLVKNTEAFF.

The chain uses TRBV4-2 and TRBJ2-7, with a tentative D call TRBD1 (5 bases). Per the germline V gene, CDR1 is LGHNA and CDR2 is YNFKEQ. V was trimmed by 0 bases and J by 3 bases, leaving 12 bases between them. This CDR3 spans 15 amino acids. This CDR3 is CASSQEYQDIYEQYF. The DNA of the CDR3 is TGTGCCAGCAGCCAAGAATACCAGGACATCTACGAGCAGTACTTC.

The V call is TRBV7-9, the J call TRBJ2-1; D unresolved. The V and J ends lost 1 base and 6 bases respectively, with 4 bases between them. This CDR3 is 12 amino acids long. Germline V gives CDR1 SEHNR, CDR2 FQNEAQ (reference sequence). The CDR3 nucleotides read TGTGCCAGCAGCTTAGTCCGCAATGAGCAGTTCTTC. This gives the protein CASSLVRNEQFF.

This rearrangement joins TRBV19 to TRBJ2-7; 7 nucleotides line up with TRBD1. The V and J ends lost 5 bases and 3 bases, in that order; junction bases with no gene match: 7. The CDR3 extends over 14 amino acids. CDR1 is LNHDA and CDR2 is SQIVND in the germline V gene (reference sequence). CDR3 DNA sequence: TGTGCCAGTAGTCCTTGGACAGGCAACTACGAGCAGTACTTC. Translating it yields CASSPWTGNYEQYF.